These T cell receptor beta chains were read from a single sample in a study of T cells in Graves' hyperthyroidism and ophthalmopathy. MiXCR, applied by TCRdb to the multiplex PCR reads, yields one record per CDR3 protein. The sample has around 400,000 distinct CDR3 sequences; 13% are singletons. The sample consisted of blood. These receptors all come from a woman aged 18-29 years with Graves' hyperthyroidism. Both conserved end residues are part of each CDR3. A D gene is named only where the DNA matches it firmly. The listing skips clone size in some rows; elsewhere it reads once, few, many or a size class.

v_gene	abundance	j_gene	d_gene	CDR3nt	CDR3aa
TRBV2	many	TRBJ1-3	-	TGTGCCAGCAGGACCATAGGAAACACCATATATTTT	CASRTIGNTIYF
TRBV28	many	TRBJ2-1	-	TGTGCCAGCAGAGGACCCGAGGATGAGCAGTTCTTC	CASRGPEDEQFF
TRBV2	many	TRBJ2-5	-	TGTGCCAGCAGTCGGGACAACGCCGTGGGAGAGACCCAGTACTTC	CASSRDNAVGETQYF
TRBV7-9	many	TRBJ2-5	-	TGTGCCAGCAGCTCCAGGGGAGAGACCCAGTACTTC	CASSSRGETQYF
TRBV6-1	many	TRBJ1-1	-	TGTGCCAGCAGATCCATGATCCTAAACAATGTGAACACTGAAGCTTTCTTT	CASRSMILNNVNTEAFF
TRBV7-6	many	TRBJ2-1	-	TGTGCCAGCAGCTTACCATTTAAAAGCTCCTACAATGAGCAGTTCTTC	CASSLPFKSSYNEQFF
TRBV7-9	-	TRBJ1-4	-	TGTGCCAGCAGCTTAGCGAGGGGGATTAATGAAAAACTGTTTTTT	CASSLARGINEKLFF
TRBV28	-	TRBJ2-4	-	TGTGCCAGCAGTTGGGGATCGGCTAAAGCCAAAAACATTCAGTACTTC	CASSWGSAKAKNIQYF
TRBV3-1	few	TRBJ1-6	-	TGTGCCAGCAGCTCCTCGGGCGGGAATTCACCCCTCCACTTT	CASSSSGGNSPLHF
TRBV5-6	-	TRBJ1-2	TRBD1	TGTGCCAGCAGCGAGGCCGACAGGGGATACGGCTACACCTTC	CASSEADRGYGYTF
TRBV28	-	TRBJ2-7	TRBD2	TGTGCCAGCAGTTTACCTAGCGGGAGGGCAAGATACGAGCAGTACTTC	CASSLPSGRARYEQYF
TRBV5-4	many	TRBJ1-1	-	TGTGCCAGCAGCTACGGCAGGGTGAACACTGAAGCTTTCTTT	CASSYGRVNTEAFF
TRBV7-2	-	TRBJ2-3	TRBD2	TGTGCCAGCAGCTTACAGAGCGGGAGTGGCGCAGATACGCAGTATTTT	CASSLQSGSGADTQYF
TRBV12-3/TRBV12-4	many	TRBJ1-5	-	TGTGCCAGCAGTTTCAGCCAGGGTAGCAATCAGCCCCAGCATTTT	CASSFSQGSNQPQHF
TRBV18	many	TRBJ1-3	TRBD1	TGTGCCAGCTCCCTAGGACAGGGAGTAGACGGAAACACCATATATTTT	CASSLGQGVDGNTIYF
TRBV3-1	-	TRBJ1-2	-	TGTGCCAGCAGCCAAGAAACAGGACGCGGCTACACCTTC	CASSQETGRGYTF
TRBV27	many	TRBJ2-1	TRBD2	TGTGCCAGCAGTAAAAGCGGGGGGCTTGGTAATGAGCAGTTCTTC	CASSKSGGLGNEQFF
TRBV5-1	few	TRBJ2-7	TRBD1	TGCGCCAGCAGCTGGACCCGGGACAGGGGCCACGAGCAGTACTTC	CASSWTRDRGHEQYF
TRBV6-1	many	TRBJ2-5	TRBD2	TGTGCCAGCAGTGCGGTAGCGGGAGACCAAGAGACCCAGTACTTC	CASSAVAGDQETQYF
TRBV9	-	TRBJ2-3	-	TGTGCCAGCAGCGTAGCCGGGGGAGATACGCAGTATTTT	CASSVAGGDTQYF
TRBV20-1	many	TRBJ2-1	TRBD2	TGCAGTGCTATCAGCGGGAAGGGCAATGAGCAGTTCTTC	CSAISGKGNEQFF
TRBV20-1	few	TRBJ1-4	-	TGCAGTGCTAGTAGTGTCTTTAATGAAAAACTGTTTTTT	CSASSVFNEKLFF
TRBV4-1	-	TRBJ2-7	TRBD1	TGCGCCAGCAGCCGGCCGGGACAGGGGACCTACGAGCAGTACTTC	CASSRPGQGTYEQYF
TRBV6-1	few	TRBJ2-5	-	TGTGCCACCGGACGGAGCCAAGAGACCCAGTACTTC	CATGRSQETQYF
TRBV7-8	many	TRBJ2-1	TRBD2	TGTGCCAGCAGCGGATACTTGACTAGCGGGCCAGAGGAACTTATTACCTACAATGAGCAGTTCTTC	CASSGYLTSGPEELITYNEQFF
TRBV19	many	TRBJ2-1	-	TGTGCCAGTAGTATACCTCCACGGGCGCAGTTCTTC	CASSIPPRAQFF
TRBV5-5	-	TRBJ1-2	-	TGTGCCAGCAGCTTGGTGATCGGACACGGCTACACCTTC	CASSLVIGHGYTF